A single sample gave rise to the 15 T cell receptor beta chains below, sequenced in a study of blood T cell repertoires in COVID-19. Clones were read by immunoSEQ multiplex PCR, and TCRdb kept only the in-frame ones, dropping some. The sample contains hundreds of thousands of clones, over 75% of which appear only once. The sample was PBMCs or T cells enriched from blood (not recorded which). These receptors all stem from a woman between 45 and 65 years old with acute COVID-19.

The V and J genes are TRBV29-1 and TRBJ2-7; TRBD1 matches at 9 bases. The CDR3 runs 14 residues. CDR1 is SQVTM, CDR2 ANQGSEA, per germline. V lost 6 bases to trimming and J lost 1 base; unmatched junction nucleotides: 7. CDR3 residues: CSVAPGQGSYEQYF. The CDR3 bases are TGCAGCGTCGCTCCGGGACAGGGTTCCTACGAGCAGTACTTC.

A single count supports this clone. J is TRBJ2-1 and V is TRBV9, with D perhaps TRBD2 (6 bases). The V end was cut by 0 bases, the J end by 7 bases, with 8 bases between. This CDR3 contains 13 residues. The germline gives CDR1 SGDLS, CDR2 YYNGEE. The CDR3 DNA is TGTGCCAGCAGCGTAGCTGGGGGGAATGAGCAGTTCTTC. Translating gives CASSVAGGNEQFF. The full variable domain, completed using reference TRBV9 and TRBJ2-1, is DSGVTQTPKHLITATGQRVTLRCSPRSGDLSVYWYQQSLDQGLQFLIQYYNGEERAKGNILERFSAQQFPDLHSELNLSSLELGDSALYFCASSVAGGNEQFFGPGTRLTVL.

This chain links TRBV9 with TRBJ1-2, with TRBD1 identical over 10 bases. This CDR3 has 15 residues. Trimming cost V 3 bases and J 5 bases; bases outside gene matches: 7. Germline assignment: CDR1 SGDLS and CDR2 YYNGEE. CDR3 protein: CASSEGTGAKYGYTF. CDR3 nucleotides: TGTGCCAGCAGCGAGGGGACAGGGGCCAAGTATGGCTACACCTTC.

The V gene is TRBV2, the J gene TRBJ2-7; a weak D match, TRBD1 (6 bases). Germline values: CDR1 SNHLY, CDR2 FYNNEI. V was clipped by 6 bases and J by 3 bases, with 18 bases between them. The CDR3 spans 15 residues. CDR3 protein: CASSSAGQPNYEQYF. DNA of the CDR3: TGTGCCAGCAGCAGTGCTGGACAGCCAAACTACGAGCAGTACTTC.

Concerning this clone itself: Within the sample, other DNA sequences also encode this same CDR3. The chain combines TRBV19 with TRBJ2-5; 8 bases fit TRBD2. CDR3 length: 13 residues. Trimming at V came to 5 bases and at J to 5 bases, leaving 4 bases not matched to a gene. The V gene's germline CDR1 is LNHDA and CDR2 SQIVND (reference sequence). This chain's CDR3 is CASSGGGRETQYF. The DNA of the CDR3 is TGTGCCAGTAGTGGCGGGGGGAGGGAGACCCAGTACTTC.

The CDR3 DNA reads TGTGCCAGCAGTTCCGGGACAGGCCTCGGTGAGCAGTTCTTC. It encodes CASSSGTGLGEQFF. The gene calls are TRBV7-2 and TRBJ2-1, with TRBD1 matching over 8 bases. J was trimmed by 9 bases and V by 6 bases; bases with no gene match: 10. This CDR3 is 14 amino acids long. CDR1 and CDR2 (germline): SGHTA, FQGNSA.

The V gene is TRBV19, the J gene TRBJ1-1; no reliable D call. Per the germline V gene, CDR1 is LNHDA and CDR2 is SQIVND (reference sequence). V was cut by 3 bases and J by 0 bases, with 8 bases left in between. The CDR3 length is 14 residues. In DNA, the CDR3 is TGTGCCAGTAGTATGATGAGAATGAACACTGAAGCTTTCTTT. This sequence encodes CASSMMRMNTEAFF.

This chain connects TRBV27 to TRBJ1-2; D is possibly TRBD1 (6 bases). V was clipped by 4 bases and J by 4 bases, with 10 bases between them. The CDR3 spans 13 residues. Germline-derived CDR1 and CDR2 are MNHEY and SMNVEV (reference sequence). The CDR3 here is CASSSTGTYGYTF. CDR3 DNA: TGTGCCAGCAGTTCTACAGGGACCTATGGCTACACCTTC.

The chain recombines TRBV14 with TRBJ1-6, with D perhaps TRBD1 (5 bases). Per germline, CDR1 SGHDN and CDR2 FVKESK. V dropped 3 bases and J dropped 9 bases, with 12 bases sitting between them. The CDR3 covers 14 residues. The CDR3, as DNA: TGTGCCAGCAGCCATGCGACAGCGTTTTCACCCCTCCACTTT. It yields the protein CASSHATAFSPLHF.

The table lists this clone with a count of one. The V and J genes are TRBV6-5 and TRBJ1-2; 8 bases map to TRBD1. CDR3 length equals 12 residues. The junction had 6 bases not matched to a gene; V was cut back by 8 bases and J by 7 bases. The germline V gene has CDR1 MNHEY and CDR2 SVGAGI. The CDR3 region has the DNA TGTGCCAGCGCGGACAGGGTGGGTGGCTACACCTTC. This encodes CASADRVGGYTF.

This chain uses TRBV14 with TRBJ1-2; D is ambiguous. Germline values: CDR1 SGHDN, CDR2 FVKESK. Trimming cost V 0 bases and J 7 bases, with 6 bases left between them. This CDR3 comprises 12 residues. CDR3 in amino acids: CASSQESFGYTF. The DNA for the CDR3 is TGTGCCAGCAGCCAAGAGTCATTTGGCTACACCTTC. Combining the CDR3 with reference TRBV14 and TRBJ1-2 gives the whole variable domain EAGVTQFPSHSVIEKGQTVTLRCDPISGHDNLYWYRRVMGKEIKFLLHFVKESKQDESGMPNNRFLAERTGGTYSTLKVQPAELEDSGVYFCASSQESFGYTFGSGTRLTVV.

The rearrangement links TRBV3-1 (or the pseudogene TRBV3-2) to TRBJ1-1; a possible D gene is TRBD1 (5 bases). The CDR3 runs 13 residues. Trimming removed 5 bases at V and 4 bases at J, with 11 bases between. Germline CDR1 and CDR2: LGHDT and YNNKEL (reference sequence). The CDR3 region is CASSSARGTEAFF. CDR3 in DNA: TGTGCCAGCAGCTCGGCTAGGGGCACTGAAGCTTTCTTT.

The V call is TRBV7-9, the J call TRBJ1-4, with 8 bases that match TRBD1. The junction had 5 bases not matched to a gene; V was cut back by 5 bases and J by 0 bases. Germline lookup yields CDR1 SEHNR and CDR2 FQNEAQ (reference sequence). CDR3 length: 16 amino acids. For the CDR3, the DNA is TGTGCCAGCAGCCCGGGACAGGTTCCAACTAATGAAAAACTGTTTTTT. Translated: CASSPGQVPTNEKLFF.

This clone has a single count. An end of the junction differs from the germline gene, which may be a read error. J is TRBJ1-6 and V is TRBV7-2; TRBD1 matches 7 bases. The CDR3 is 13 amino acids. Germline loops: CDR1 SGHTA, CDR2 FQGNSA. The CDR3 is CASSLVQGEPLGF. CDR3 nucleotides: TGTGCCAGCAGCTTAGTTCAGGGGGAACCCCTCGGCTTT.

The genes are TRBV28 and TRBJ1-1; D ambiguous. Trimming removed 4 bases from V and 4 bases from J, with 7 bases in between. Per germline, CDR1 MDHEN and CDR2 SYDVKM. The CDR3 runs to 12 residues. The CDR3 here is CASSSLFTEAFF. In DNA, the CDR3 is TGTGCCAGCAGTTCTCTATTCACTGAAGCTTTCTTT.